Shown below are 21 T cell receptor beta chains from a single sample sequenced in a study of shared clonotypes between healthy human individuals. Using immunoSEQ multiplex PCR, the repertoire was profiled, and TCRdb retains in-frame clones only, with some absent. The sample lists 600,000 to 700,000 clones; 73% were seen once. The specimen was memory CD4+ T cells sorted from blood. Subset denoted: CD45RA-negative fraction. These receptors were taken from a woman aged 25 to 39 in good health.

This clone was detected once. The CDR3 DNA is TGTGCCAGCAGTTTATCCCACGATCTGGGGACCCAGTACTTC. This sequence encodes CASSLSHDLGTQYF. The chain carries TRBV27 and TRBJ2-5; no firm D call. Germline V CDR1 and CDR2: MNHEY, SMNVEV (reference sequence). The CDR3 spans 14 residues. The V end lost 0 bases, the J end lost 7 bases, and 12 bases lay between the germline ends.

This chain uses TRBV5-4 with TRBJ1-2, with 9 bases identical to TRBD1. CDR3 length: 14 residues. In germline, CDR1 is SGHNT, CDR2 YYREEE (reference sequence). J was trimmed by 7 bases and V by 4 bases; bases with no gene match: 8. CDR3 protein: CASSRPGQGRGYTF. The CDR3 DNA reads as TGTGCCAGCAGCAGACCGGGACAGGGACGTGGCTACACCTTC.

CDR3 amino acids: CASSPQEGRTYGYTF. CDR3 in DNA: TGTGCCAGCTCACCGCAAGAAGGGCGAACTTATGGCTACACCTTC. The chain carries TRBV18 and TRBJ1-2, with D unclear. CDR1 and CDR2 from the germline V gene are KGHSH and LQKENI. The V end was cut by 3 bases, the J end by 5 bases, with 16 bases between. The CDR3 has 15 residues.

This clone is a singleton in its sample. A far larger clone is a single base away, which makes a read error likely. Different DNA sequences within this sample yield the same CDR3. The V call is TRBV6-5, the J call TRBJ2-5; TRBD1 agrees at 7 bases. The J call could be wrong; TRBJ2-7 is a better fit for the DNA end. Looked up from germline, CDR1 is MNHEY and CDR2 is SVGAGI. This CDR3 is 14 amino acids long. This chain's CDR3 is CASSFTGDPYEQYF. The CDR3 DNA reads TGTGCCAGCAGTTTCACAGGGGACCCCTACGAGCAGTACTTC.

J is TRBJ2-2 and V is TRBV28; TRBD1 matches 9 bases. Per the germline V gene, CDR1 is MDHEN and CDR2 is SYDVKM. CDR3 size: 16 residues. Trimming cost V 6 bases and J 2 bases; bases outside gene matches: 7. The chain's CDR3 is CASRHRQGVNTGELFF. Here the CDR3 DNA reads TGTGCCAGCAGACACCGACAGGGGGTAAACACCGGGGAGCTGTTTTTT.

V is TRBV2 and J is TRBJ2-7; 9 bases match TRBD2. The germline V gene has CDR1 SNHLY and CDR2 FYNNEI. The junction had 4 bases not matched to a gene; V was cut back by 0 bases and J by 1 base. The CDR3 sequence is 16 residues long. The CDR3: CASSEARLAGSYEQYF. The CDR3 DNA is TGTGCCAGCAGTGAAGCGCGGCTAGCGGGGTCCTACGAGCAGTACTTC.

This chain uses TRBV5-1 with TRBJ2-1; 9 bases map to TRBD2. The CDR3 runs 15 residues. CDR1 and CDR2 from the germline V gene are SGHRS and YFSETQ. The V gene end was trimmed by 0 bases and the J gene end by 8 bases; junction bases not matched to a gene: 6. The CDR3 DNA follows: TGCGCCAGCAGCTTGGGTCGAGCGGGAGGATATGAGCAGTTCTTC. Translating gives CASSLGRAGGYEQFF.

With respect to this clone: Other nucleotide sequences in the sample specify the same CDR3. The rearrangement joins TRBV6-1 to TRBJ1-2; 7 nucleotides line up with TRBD1. Germline V gene sequence: CDR1 MNHNS, CDR2 SASEGT. V lost 6 bases and J lost 5; bases outside the gene matches: 9. The CDR3 runs 14 residues. CDR3 bases: TGTGCCAGCAGCGAACGACAGGGAGGATATGGCTACACCTTC. Its translation: CASSERQGGYGYTF.

The chain employs TRBV7-8 and TRBJ2-7; 9 nucleotides line up with TRBD2. J lost 5 bases, V lost 1 base, and 3 bases had no gene match. The germline gives CDR1 SGHVS, CDR2 FQNEAQ. The CDR3 sequence is 14 residues long. CDR3 amino acids: CASSLDGTSNEQYF. CDR3 DNA sequence: TGTGCCAGCAGCTTAGATGGGACTAGCAACGAGCAGTACTTC.

This rearrangement joins TRBV5-4 to TRBJ2-1, with D possibly matching TRBD2 (6 bases). CDR3 length equals 17 residues. Germline V gene sequence: CDR1 SGHNT, CDR2 YYREEE (reference sequence). Trimming left V 0 bases short and J 9 bases short, with 22 bases between. The CDR3 reads CASSLAKSRDNGGEQFF. The CDR3 nucleotides are TGTGCCAGCAGCTTGGCCAAGTCGCGGGATAATGGCGGTGAGCAGTTCTTC.

V usage is TRBV27 and J usage is TRBJ1-2; 7 positions agree with TRBD1. The J call may be faulty, since TRBJ2-5 better matches the DNA end. Germline V gene sequence: CDR1 MNHEY, CDR2 SMNVEV (reference sequence). The CDR3 is 13 residues long. The CDR3 reads CASSFTGARRQYF. The DNA for the CDR3 is TGTGCCAGCAGTTTTACAGGGGCGCGCCGCCAGTACTTC.

The rearrangement links TRBV10-2 to TRBJ1-2; TRBD1 aligns across 11 bases. V lost 6 bases and J lost 5; bases outside the gene matches: 5. The CDR3 has 14 residues. In germline, CDR1 is WSHSY, CDR2 SAAADI. The CDR3 loop reads CASRPGQGEYGYTF. CDR3 DNA sequence: TGCGCCAGCAGACCGGGACAGGGGGAGTATGGCTACACCTTC.

Only a few counts were recorded for this clone. The rearrangement joins TRBV28 to TRBJ2-2; 7 bases match TRBD1. The V gene's germline CDR1 is MDHEN and CDR2 SYDVKM. Losses at the gene ends were 10 bases for V and 5 bases for J; bases not matched to a gene: 7. This CDR3 spans 13 amino acids. CDR3 sequence: CATRQGRTGELFF. In DNA, the CDR3 is TGTGCCACCAGACAGGGTCGAACCGGGGAGCTGTTTTTT.

This clone was seen a single time. The gene calls are TRBV7-2 and TRBJ1-1; no definite D call. Germline V lookup: CDR1 SGHTA, CDR2 FQGNSA. V dropped 4 bases and J dropped 1 base, with 13 bases sitting between them. The CDR3 is made up of 15 amino acids. The CDR3 protein is CASSWISTGNTEAFF. Here the CDR3 DNA reads TGTGCCAGCAGCTGGATTTCGACGGGGAACACTGAAGCTTTCTTT.

The genes are TRBV28 and TRBJ2-3; 7 nucleotides align to TRBD2. Germline V gene lookup returns CDR1 MDHEN and CDR2 SYDVKM. V shed 7 bases and J 2 bases; nucleotides not matched to a gene: 12. The CDR3 covers 16 residues. This chain's CDR3 is CASNLGSSGYTDTQYF. In DNA, the CDR3 is TGTGCCAGCAACCTGGGGTCTAGCGGATACACAGATACGCAGTATTTT.

This clone has just a few counts. The DNA of the CDR3 is TGCGCCAGCAGTGATGGCAGGGGTAATGAAAAACTGTTTTTT. Translated, it gives CASSDGRGNEKLFF. This rearrangement joins TRBV10-2 to TRBJ1-4, with a weak D call TRBD1 (6 bases). CDR1 and CDR2 from the germline V gene are WSHSY and SAAADI. The CDR3 consists of 14 residues. V lost 3 bases, J lost 4 bases, and 9 bases lay in between.

The V gene is TRBV5-1, the J gene TRBJ1-1; D possibly corresponds to TRBD1 (5 bases). Germline V gives CDR1 SGHRS, CDR2 YFSETQ. Trimming pared 0 bases from V and 6 bases from J, leaving 9 bases between. The CDR3 runs to 13 residues. This chain's CDR3 is CASSLAGLSEAFF. DNA for the CDR3: TGCGCCAGCAGCTTGGCAGGGCTCTCTGAAGCTTTCTTT.

The chain is built from TRBV25-1 and TRBJ2-5; 12 bases are a match to TRBD2. The J call may be incorrect, as the DNA end agrees better with TRBJ2-7. In germline, CDR1 is MGHDK, CDR2 SYGVNS. This CDR3 has 14 amino acids. The CDR3 protein is CASSGTSGNYEQYF. CDR3 nucleotide sequence: TGTGCCAGCAGTGGGACTAGCGGGAATTACGAGCAGTACTTC.

A single count supports this clone. V and J are TRBV11-2 and TRBJ2-3; 8 nucleotides align to TRBD2. The CDR3 is 15 residues long. Trimming took 1 base from V and 3 from J; bases not matched to a gene: 3. Germline V gene lookup returns CDR1 SGHAT and CDR2 FQNNGV. The CDR3 loop reads CASSLVASGTDTQYF. Here the CDR3 DNA reads TGTGCCAGCAGCTTAGTGGCTAGCGGGACAGATACGCAGTATTTT.

This chain connects TRBV21-1 to TRBJ1-2; no check of the table's D call, TRBD1, against the DNA was made. TRBV21-1 represents a pseudogene. The CDR3 length is 14 residues. Here the CDR3 DNA reads TGTGCCAGCAGTCGCGGACAGGGCCCTTGTGGCTACACCTTC. Translating it yields CASSRGQGPCGYTF.

The chain has TRBV27 and TRBJ2-3, with D possibly matching TRBD2 (5 bases). The CDR3 runs to 16 residues. V lost 3 bases and J 1 base, leaving 14 bases between the germline ends. Per the germline V gene, CDR1 is MNHEY and CDR2 is SMNVEV (reference sequence). CDR3: CASSFSSRTGTDTQYF. The DNA of the CDR3 is TGTGCCAGCAGTTTTAGCTCGAGGACTGGCACAGATACGCAGTATTTT.